The T cell receptor (beta chain) described here comes from a study of T cell repertoires in cytomegalovirus infection. Notes on this clonotype: Antigen specificity is unknown.

The junction had 9 bases not matched to a gene; V was cut back by 5 bases and J by 5 bases. In germline, CDR1 is SGHVS, CDR2 FNYEAQ. This CDR3 spans 15 amino acids. MiXCR, run by TCRdb on the reads, gives a single entry per CDR3 protein. The sample contains roughly 920,000 distinct CDR3 sequences, approximately 30% of which appear only once. The sequencing used cultured CD8+ T cells from PBMCs, collected from culture after CMV antigen stimulation. This chain joins TRBV7-6 and TRBJ1-1; 9 positions agree with TRBD1. The source of this sequence is a human donor in good health (CMV status not recorded). Some clones in this sample may be carry-over from other donors' samples. The CDR3 is CASSHPRTGETEAFF. CDR3 sequence (DNA): TGTGCCAGCAGCCACCCTAGGACAGGGGAAACTGAAGCTTTCTTT.